These 5 T cell receptor beta chains were all obtained from the same sample, sequenced in a study of liver allograft versus peripheral blood T cells. Background on the study: Comparisons were made between T cell receptor repertoires found in transplanted livers and those circulating in recipients' peripheral blood.

TCRdb re-called the reads through MiXCR, storing one row per CDR3 protein. The data contain thousands of distinct CDR3 sequences, around 16% of them singletons. Receptors were obtained from a human patient who had a liver transplant. Some T cells may be the graft donor's.

This clonotype occurred a few times. One junction end does not reproduce the germline sequence, and a read error may be involved. The chain employs TRBV20-1 and TRBJ2-1; D gene ambiguous. Germline lookup yields CDR1 DFQATT and CDR2 SNEGSKA (reference sequence). The CDR3 consists of 14 residues. The CDR3 loop reads CSARDRSPYNEQFF. DNA of the CDR3: TGCAGTGCTAGAGATAGGAGCCCCTATAATGAGCAGTTCTTC.

By share, this clonotype counts as medium-sized. V is TRBV7-3 and J is TRBJ2-7; D possibly matches TRBD1 or TRBD2 (5 bases each). This CDR3 region has 14 residues. In germline, CDR1 is SGHTA, CDR2 FQGTGA. Trimming stripped 2 bases from V and 2 bases from J, with 10 bases between. Here the CDR3 reads CASSLQGAAYEQYF. As DNA, the CDR3 is TGTGCCAGCAGCTTACAGGGAGCAGCCTACGAGCAGTACTTC.

This clonotype was recorded at least ten times. The chain uses TRBV2 and TRBJ1-2; D is ambiguous. Germline V lookup: CDR1 SNHLY, CDR2 FYNNEI. CDR3 size: 11 residues. Trimming took 5 bases from V and 5 from J, leaving 6 bases between them. The CDR3 reads CASSTRYGYTF. CDR3 bases: TGTGCCAGCAGTACGAGGTATGGCTACACCTTC.

This clonotype qualifies as medium-sized. The chain links TRBV6-2 or TRBV6-3 to TRBJ1-1, with unresolved D. This CDR3 is built from 14 residues. Germline V gene data show CDR1 as MNHEY and CDR2 as SVGEGT. Trimming removed 1 base from V and 1 base from J, with 7 bases in between. In DNA, the CDR3 is TGTGCCAGCAGTTACTGGCGGGAGAACACTGAAGCTTTCTTT. Its translation is CASSYWRENTEAFF.

Regarding this clonotype: A far larger clone is off by one base, so a read error is likely. This chain uses TRBV11-2 with TRBJ1-5; 8 bases are a match to TRBD1. The CDR3 is 13 amino acids. CDR1 and CDR2 (germline): SGHAT, FQNNGV. In nucleotides, the CDR3 is TGTACCAGCAGCGCAGGGGGCGGGCAGCCCCAGCATTTT. Translation gives CTSSAGGGQPQHF.